Listed below are T cell receptor beta chains from one sample, sequenced in a study of T-cell reconstitution after alpha-beta-depleted transplantation in children. TCRdb redid the calling of the PCR reads with MiXCR, one entry per CDR3 protein. The table records about 350,000 distinct CDR3 sequences, about an eighth of them present only once. Material: PBMCs, obtained from the stem cell graft. All receptors derive from a human donor who donated a stem cell graft to a child with Fanconi anemia. Both conserved end residues are part of each CDR3. Fields, in order: J gene, D gene, V gene, clone size, CDR3 protein, CDR3 DNA. D genes are given only for firm matches. Some rows mark clone size as missing; the rest say once, few, many or name a class of expanded clone.

>TRBJ1-6|.|TRBV4-2|few
CASSQASGAGEYWNSPLHF
TGTGCCAGCAGCCAAGCATCGGGAGCAGGGGAGTATTGGAATTCACCCCTCCACTTT
>TRBJ2-2|TRBD1|TRBV12-3/TRBV12-4|.
CASSLGTAKRPNTGELFF
TGTGCCAGCAGTTTGGGGACAGCTAAACGTCCGAACACCGGGGAGCTGTTTTTT
>TRBJ2-3|.|TRBV5-6|few
CASSLMTGGRDTQYF
TGTGCCAGCAGCTTGATGACAGGCGGTAGAGATACGCAGTATTTT
>TRBJ1-4|.|TRBV10-3|.
CAISATRGPNEKLFF
TGTGCCATCAGCGCGACCAGGGGTCCTAATGAAAAACTGTTTTTT
>TRBJ2-5|.|TRBV5-6|.
CASSVQGTQETQYF
TGTGCCAGCAGCGTTCAGGGGACACAAGAGACCCAGTACTTC
>TRBJ2-3|.|TRBV7-2|.
CASSLWGIADTQYF
TGTGCCAGCAGCTTGTGGGGTATCGCAGATACGCAGTATTTT
>TRBJ1-5|.|TRBV28|few
CASPPGQRHSNQPQHF
TGTGCCAGCCCCCCCGGACAGAGACATAGCAATCAGCCCCAGCATTTT
>TRBJ2-1|TRBD2|TRBV4-2|.
CASSQGLAGALFYNEQFF
TGTGCCAGCAGCCAAGGACTAGCGGGGGCCCTCTTCTACAATGAGCAGTTCTTC
>TRBJ1-5|TRBD1|TRBV6-2/TRBV6-3|.
CASSSQGQHSNQPQHF
TGTGCCAGCAGTTCCCAGGGACAGCATAGCAATCAGCCCCAGCATTTT
>TRBJ2-5|TRBD1|TRBV29-1|.
CSLYGQGALGETQYF
TGCAGCCTTTACGGACAGGGGGCGTTGGGCGAGACCCAGTACTTC
>TRBJ1-1|.|TRBV6-1|.
CASSEAGGPREGFF
TGTGCCAGCAGTGAAGCAGGGGGGCCCAGGGAGGGTTTCTTT
>TRBJ1-4|TRBD1|TRBV6-1|few
CASTDRQKEKLFF
TGTGCCAGCACGGACAGGCAGAAGGAAAAACTGTTTTTT
>TRBJ1-1|.|TRBV13|few
CASSSLARRSTEAFF
TGTGCCAGCAGCTCCCTGGCCCGGAGGAGCACTGAAGCTTTCTTT
>TRBJ1-5|.|TRBV16|.
CASSQSTARSNQPQHF
TGTGCCAGCAGCCAATCGACAGCCCGTAGCAATCAGCCCCAGCATTTT
>TRBJ2-7|.|TRBV25-1|many
CASAGYYEQYF
TGTGCCAGCGCAGGGTACTACGAGCAGTACTTC
>TRBJ1-2|.|TRBV15|.
CATSSTGTSHGYTF
TGTGCCACCAGCTCTACTGGGACATCTCATGGCTACACCTTC
>TRBJ1-1|TRBD1|TRBV18|few
CASSPLQGAVNTEAFF
TGTGCCAGCTCACCACTACAGGGGGCGGTGAACACTGAAGCTTTCTTT
>TRBJ2-3|.|TRBV7-2|.
CASSFPNADTQYF
TGTGCCAGCAGCTTTCCTAACGCAGATACGCAGTATTTT
>TRBJ2-6|.|TRBV7-9|few
CASSLIGGAGANVLTF
TGTGCCAGCAGCTTAATAGGGGGGGCCGGGGCCAACGTCCTGACTTTC
>TRBJ1-1|.|TRBV2|.
CASSVARAEAFF
TGTGCCAGCAGTGTAGCTAGGGCTGAAGCTTTCTTT
>TRBJ1-6|.|TRBV27|many
CASSFTRPRSSYNSPLHF
TGTGCCAGCAGTTTTACCCGACCCAGGAGCTCCTATAATTCACCCCTCCACTTT
>TRBJ2-5|.|TRBV12-3/TRBV12-4|few
CASRPLGAHQETQYF
TGTGCCAGCAGGCCACTAGGAGCTCACCAAGAGACCCAGTACTTC
>TRBJ1-1|TRBD1|TRBV7-3|many
CASRRTGMNTEAFF
TGTGCCAGCAGGCGGACAGGGATGAACACTGAAGCTTTCTTT
>TRBJ2-1|TRBD1|TRBV7-3|.
CASSPEGTVPNEQFF
TGTGCCAGCAGCCCCGAAGGGACAGTACCGAATGAGCAGTTCTTC
>TRBJ2-2|.|TRBV4-2|few
CASSFGFYTGELFF
TGTGCCAGCAGCTTCGGGTTTTACACCGGGGAGCTGTTTTTT
>TRBJ2-1|TRBD1|TRBV9|few
CASSSLIIGTDEQFF
TGTGCCAGCAGCTCACTCATAATCGGGACAGATGAGCAGTTCTTC
>TRBJ2-5|.|TRBV11-2|few
CASSPYYAETQYF
TGTGCCAGCAGCCCCTATTACGCGGAGACCCAGTACTTC
>TRBJ1-2|.|TRBV20-1|few
CSARDGRLDYGYTF
TGCAGTGCTAGAGATGGCAGGTTGGACTATGGCTACACCTTC
>TRBJ1-1|.|TRBV7-2|.
CASSLNGPITEAFF
TGTGCCAGCAGCTTAAATGGACCAATCACTGAAGCTTTCTTT
>TRBJ2-3|.|TRBV12-3/TRBV12-4|.
CASSPRRGHTDTQYF
TGTGCCAGCAGTCCTCGGCGGGGGCACACAGATACGCAGTATTTT
>TRBJ2-5|.|TRBV5-1|.
CASSLSRGDGTQYF
TGCGCCAGCAGCTTGTCCAGGGGTGACGGGACCCAGTACTTC
>TRBJ2-3|.|TRBV5-6|few
CASSPSDGELDTQYF
TGTGCCAGCAGCCCCTCCGACGGGGAACTGGATACGCAGTATTTT
>TRBJ2-3|.|TRBV20-1|.
CSARDSPTDTQYF
TGCAGTGCTAGGGACAGCCCCACAGATACGCAGTATTTT
>TRBJ2-2|.|TRBV5-1|many
CASSLGPQPGELFF
TGCGCCAGCAGCTTGGGCCCACAACCCGGGGAGCTGTTTTTT
>TRBJ2-5|.|TRBV20-1|few
CSARVQGRGETQYF
TGCAGTGCTAGAGTGCAGGGGCGGGGGGAGACCCAGTACTTC
>TRBJ1-2|.|TRBV9|many
CASSTGLGGYTF
TGTGCCAGCAGCACGGGCCTAGGGGGCTACACCTTC
>TRBJ1-1|TRBD1|TRBV5-5|.
CASSLEGAGEAFF
TGTGCCAGCAGCTTGGAGGGGGCAGGAGAAGCTTTCTTT
>TRBJ2-3|.|TRBV20-1|.
CSAAGTLSTDTQYF
TGCAGTGCAGCCGGGACACTTAGCACAGATACGCAGTATTTT
>TRBJ2-7|.|TRBV7-8|many
CASSLGRQYEQYF
TGTGCCAGCAGCTTAGGACGACAGTACGAGCAGTACTTC
>TRBJ2-3|.|TRBV12-3/TRBV12-4|many
CASSFFPSNTQYF
TGTGCCAGCAGTTTTTTTCCTTCCAATACGCAGTATTTT
>TRBJ1-1|.|TRBV5-5|few
CASSSLGGATEAFF
TGTGCCAGCAGCTCCCTCGGAGGGGCAACTGAAGCTTTCTTT
>TRBJ1-1|.|TRBV7-2|.
CASSLVGGVPEAFF
TGTGCCAGCAGCTTAGTAGGCGGGGTCCCTGAAGCTTTCTTT
>TRBJ1-1|.|TRBV7-9|many
CASSQINTEAFF
TGTGCCAGCAGCCAAATAAACACTGAAGCTTTCTTT
>TRBJ1-1|.|TRBV6-1|.
CATRQVNTEAFF
TGTGCCACCCGACAGGTTAACACTGAAGCTTTCTTT
>TRBJ1-2|.|TRBV6-2/TRBV6-3|few
CASSSLPGGGYTF
TGTGCCAGCAGTTCCCTCCCGGGCGGTGGCTACACCTTC
>TRBJ2-3|TRBD1|TRBV3-1|many
CASSATGGDTQYF
TGTGCCAGCAGCGCGACAGGGGGAGATACGCAGTATTTT
>TRBJ2-2|.|TRBV7-9|.
CASSPAARGGPGELFF
TGTGCCAGCAGCCCCGCCGCGCGGGGTGGTCCCGGGGAGCTGTTTTTT
>TRBJ2-1|.|TRBV5-4|.
CASSQPPGGPKYNEQFF
TGTGCCAGCAGCCAACCCCCCGGGGGGCCTAAATACAATGAGCAGTTCTTC
>TRBJ2-3|TRBD1|TRBV28|.
CASSMDRDTDTQYF
TGTGCCAGCAGTATGGACAGGGACACAGATACGCAGTATTTT
>TRBJ1-1|.|TRBV10-3|.
CATGETGNTEAFF
TGTGCCACCGGAGAGACAGGAAACACTGAAGCTTTCTTT
>TRBJ1-1|.|TRBV27|many
CASSLWEGEEAFF
TGTGCCAGCAGTTTATGGGAAGGGGAGGAAGCTTTCTTT
>TRBJ1-1|.|TRBV5-5|.
CASSLQEGLGAFF
TGTGCCAGCAGCTTACAGGAGGGCCTTGGCGCTTTCTTT
>TRBJ1-5|.|TRBV21-1|few
CASSQVDSCNQPQHF
TGTGCCAGCAGCCAAGTCGACAGTTGCAATCAGCCCCAGCATTTT
>TRBJ1-4|.|TRBV3-1|many
CASSQGLPGDVNEKLFF
TGTGCCAGCAGCCAAGGACTCCCGGGAGACGTAAATGAAAAACTGTTTTTT
>TRBJ1-5|.|TRBV12-3/TRBV12-4|.
CASSLAGRHQPQHF
TGTGCCAGCAGTTTAGCTGGACGGCATCAGCCCCAGCATTTT
>TRBJ1-1|.|TRBV14|once
CASSQVSSTEAFF
TGTGCCAGCAGCCAAGTCAGTTCCACTGAAGCTTTCTTT